The T cell receptor beta chain under discussion was sequenced for a study of blood T cell repertoires in COVID-19 (dated by TCRdb to 2018 to 2020). About the investigation overall: The collaborator samples originated in the United States, Italy and Spain and spanned the acute and convalescent phases of COVID-19. Subjects who had been exposed to COVID-19, were actively infected with it, or had recovered from it provided the deeply sampled blood TCRbeta repertoires that made up the dataset. The repertoires were made available in a free public database intended to serve as a resource for research on the immune response to SARS-CoV-2. Sample metadata almost always included a de-identified subject ID, COVID-19 status, age in years and sex. The prospective study material was composed of cDNA or gDNA derived from T cells, B-cell-depleted T cells, or PBMCs. Where HLA class I and class II types were available, the types were taken from metadata supplied by the sample provider, not from assay-based typing. Samples came from the ongoing ImmuneRACE study (first 160 participants) plus 1,254 subjects from 6 global collaborators.

Of note for this clone: Its recognized antigen is unknown. No much larger clone exists at a distance of one base, and base qualities are not known.

What the study reported, not specific to this receptor: Clinical and demographic metadata were provided uncurated, with the amount varying by source and participant.

TCRbeta CDR3 regions were amplified from genomic DNA using the immunoSEQ Assay, a bias-controlled multiplex PCR. The paper's processing steps were these. The number of nucleated cells in each sample was estimated by amplification of reference gene primers within the assay. To quantify the absolute abundance of each unique TCRbeta CDR3 rearrangement, sequence reads were collapsed and filtered. For each sample, productive Simpson clonality was calculated by taking the square root of Simpson's diversity index across productive rearrangements. TCRdb mirrors the immuneACCESS table, restricted to in-frame sequences. Some clones are absent from its copies; in checked studies, under half trace to an unresolved V gene, and the reason for the others is unknown. The V and J calls and the clone size are those of that table, but D and trimming were determined from the DNA. This sample has around 150,000 clones in its table, and roughly 88% of those were observed once. Of the sample, roughly a tenth is held by the ten largest clones.

According to the germline V gene (reference sequence), CDR1 reads LNHDA and CDR2 reads SQIVND. Including cysteine and phenylalanine, the CDR3 has 13 amino acids. Only the CDR3 DNA stays, 39 bases, in frame from base 1. V is cut by 5 bases and J by 7 bases, and the space between the germline ends is 11 bases. Whole blood was collected in K2EDTA tubes by collaborating institutions according to the institutions' own protocols. Collaborator samples were shipped for TCRbeta analysis as frozen whole blood, isolated PBMCs, or DNA extracted from either sample type. This chain is built from TRBV19 and TRBJ1-4; matching of 6 bases hints at TRBD1 as the D gene. Sequencing was performed on peripheral blood. The receptor's source is a man aged 55 to 69 with active or convalescent COVID-19. The CDR3 has the sequence CASSDQGIEKLFF. DNA sequence: TGTGCCAGTAGTGATCAGGGGATTGAAAAACTGTTTTTT.